The 12 T cell receptor beta chains listed next were all sequenced from one sample in a study of identical twins (dated by TCRdb to about 2016). The library was produced with 5' RACE. Sequencing was carried out with an Illumina HiSeq 2000. The public reads were reprocessed in TCRdb via fastp at Q25 and MiXCR, keeping in-frame beta chains. When rows share a CDR3 protein, they turn into one entry using the most common DNA and genes. Here the sample has about 730,000 distinct CDR3 sequences; over 20% occur a single time. 4% to 4.5% of the sample comes from the top ten. This sample also appeared in a second study, on T cells expressing NK-cell markers.

Sequencing was performed on PBMCs. The receptors derive from a woman between 18 and 29 years old in good health.

This clonotype was seen repeatedly, ten times or more. This chain uses TRBV20-1 with TRBJ2-1; 7 nucleotides line up with TRBD2. Unmatched junction bases numbered 11, after V lost 6 bases and J lost 6 bases. The length of the CDR3 is 14 residues. Germline CDR1 reads DFQATT; CDR2 reads SNEGSKA (reference sequence). The CDR3 here is CSALRGDLFNEQFF. The CDR3 nucleotides read TGCAGTGCCCTACGGGGGGATCTGTTCAATGAGCAGTTCTTC.

V and J are TRBV20-1 and TRBJ2-3; D is unclear. Trimming shortened V by 5 bases and J by 0 bases, and 9 bases separated the two germline ends. The CDR3 has 13 residues. CDR1 and CDR2 from the germline V gene are DFQATT and SNEGSKA (reference sequence). Here the CDR3 reads CSAAHDSTDTQYF. The CDR3 DNA follows: TGCAGTGCTGCCCACGATAGCACAGATACGCAGTATTTT.

The chain couples TRBV12-3 or TRBV12-4 to TRBJ1-1; no reliable D call. The ends were cut back, 7 bases at V and 4 bases at J, with 13 bases in the middle. This CDR3 has 13 residues. This CDR3 reads CASNPYLGTEAFF. The CDR3 DNA reads as TGTGCCAGCAACCCATACCTCGGCACTGAAGCTTTCTTT.

This clonotype was recorded a few times. The rearrangement joins TRBV7-9 to TRBJ2-1, with 9 bases matching TRBD1. In germline, CDR1 is SEHNR, CDR2 FQNEAQ (reference sequence). This CDR3 is built from 15 residues. The junction had 8 bases not matched to a gene; V was cut back by 4 bases and J by 7 bases. In DNA, the CDR3 is TGTGCCAGCAGCTCACCGGGACAGGGTCGGAATGAGCAGTTCTTC. Amino acid sequence: CASSSPGQGRNEQFF.

This clonotype was detected a few times. The chain carries TRBV12-3 or TRBV12-4 and TRBJ2-7; possible D gene TRBD1, 5 bases. CDR3 length equals 14 residues. The germline V and J ends were trimmed by 6 bases and 0 bases, with 12 bases remaining between them. CDR3 sequence reads: CASRKGYSSYEQYF. The CDR3 nucleotides read TGTGCCAGCAGAAAGGGGTATAGCTCCTACGAGCAGTACTTC.

This clonotype was found many times. The chain couples TRBV12-3 or TRBV12-4 to TRBJ2-1; TRBD2 matches at 10 bases. This CDR3 is built from 16 residues. The trim removed 4 bases at V and 2 bases at J, leaving 5 bases unmatched. CDR3 sequence (DNA): TGTGCCAGCAGTTCGGGACTAGCGATGACCTACAATGAGCAGTTCTTC. Protein: CASSSGLAMTYNEQFF.

The sample holds many counts of this clonotype. The chain recombines TRBV3-1 with TRBJ2-5, with 9 nucleotides matching TRBD1. V dropped 4 bases and J dropped 5; count of bases not matched to a gene: 20. CDR3 size: 19 residues. Per germline, CDR1 LGHDT and CDR2 YNNKEL (reference sequence). Here the CDR3 reads CASSPQLSRDRVDTETQYF. CDR3 sequence (DNA): TGTGCCAGCAGCCCACAACTGTCCCGGGACAGGGTGGATACGGAGACCCAGTACTTC.

In DNA, the CDR3 is TGTGCCAGCACGGCATTTCAGGCACCCACAGATACGCAGTATTTT. Residues: CASTAFQAPTDTQYF. V and J are TRBV6-1 and TRBJ2-3; D gene uncertain. Trimming took 7 bases from V and 2 from J, leaving 16 bases between them. CDR3 length: 15 amino acids. CDR1 and CDR2 from the germline V gene are MNHNS and SASEGT.

This clonotype was seen a few times. The V and J genes are TRBV27 and TRBJ2-7, with 11 bases that match TRBD2. V was pared by 6 bases and J by 0 bases, with 10 bases of the junction left unmatched. The CDR3 length is 17 residues. Germline V gene data show CDR1 as MNHEY and CDR2 as SMNVEV (reference sequence). The DNA of the CDR3 is TGTGCCAGCAGACTATCTGGACTAGCGGGTACCTCCTACGAGCAGTACTTC. It yields the protein CASRLSGLAGTSYEQYF.

This clonotype was seen a handful of times. The V and J genes are TRBV5-6 and TRBJ1-4; D is possibly TRBD1 (5 bases). Deletions cut 0 bases from V and 8 bases from J, with 14 bases between. Germline values: CDR1 SGHDT, CDR2 YYEEEE. This CDR3 spans 15 amino acids. DNA of the CDR3: TGTGCCAGCAGCTTGGTTTTCAGTGACAGCGAAAAACTGTTTTTT. Translated: CASSLVFSDSEKLFF.

The table lists this clonotype with many counts. The chain recombines TRBV10-3 with TRBJ2-7; TRBD1 is a possible D gene (5 bases). Germline-derived CDR1 and CDR2 are ENHRY and SYGVKD. The CDR3 loop spans 14 amino acids. With 4 bases removed from V and 0 bases from J, the gap between germline ends came to 10 bases. CDR3 sequence: CAISGGRGSYEQYF. The DNA of the CDR3 is TGTGCCATCAGTGGGGGTAGGGGCTCCTACGAGCAGTACTTC.

The sample holds many counts of this clonotype. The chain recombines TRBV3-1 with TRBJ2-5; D unclear. CDR3 length equals 14 residues. Germline assignment: CDR1 LGHDT and CDR2 YNNKEL (reference sequence). V shed 4 bases and J shed 5 bases, with 14 bases lying between them. CDR3 protein: CASSRQGSRETQYF. CDR3 sequence (DNA): TGTGCCAGCAGCCGCCAAGGCAGTCGCGAGACCCAGTACTTC.